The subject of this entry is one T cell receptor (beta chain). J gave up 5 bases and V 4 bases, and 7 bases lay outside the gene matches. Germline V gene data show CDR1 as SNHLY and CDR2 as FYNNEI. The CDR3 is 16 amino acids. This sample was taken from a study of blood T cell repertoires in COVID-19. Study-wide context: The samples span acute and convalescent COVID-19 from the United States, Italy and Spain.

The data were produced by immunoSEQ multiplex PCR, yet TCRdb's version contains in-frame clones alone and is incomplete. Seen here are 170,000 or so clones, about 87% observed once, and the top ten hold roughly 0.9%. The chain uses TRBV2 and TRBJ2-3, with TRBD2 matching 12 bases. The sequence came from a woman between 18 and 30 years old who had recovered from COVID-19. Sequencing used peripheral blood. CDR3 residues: CASSGRLAGAKDTQYF. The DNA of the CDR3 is TGTGCCAGCAGTGGTCGACTAGCGGGAGCAAAAGATACGCAGTATTTT.